A single sample is the source of the 30 T cell receptor beta chains below, sequenced in a study of blood T cell repertoires in COVID-19. The repertoire was sequenced with immunoSEQ multiplex PCR; TCRdb's copy has only in-frame clones and lacks some. The data contain about 270,000 clones, about 88% of them singletons. The sequenced sample consisted of peripheral blood. These receptors were obtained from a man in his sixties who had recovered from COVID-19.

This chain uses TRBV27 with TRBJ2-1; 9 nucleotides line up with TRBD1. V gave up 5 bases and J gave up 4 bases; unmatched junction bases: 6. The CDR3 is 15 amino acids. Per germline, CDR1 MNHEY and CDR2 SMNVEV (reference sequence). The CDR3, as DNA: TGTGCCAGCAGTCCGCGGACAGGGGTTTACAATGAGCAGTTCTTC. Its translation: CASSPRTGVYNEQFF.

The chain uses TRBV19 and TRBJ2-7, with D maybe TRBD1 (6 bases). The CDR3 covers 15 residues. Germline loops: CDR1 LNHDA, CDR2 SQIVND (reference sequence). The V end lost 5 bases, the J end lost 3 bases, and 17 bases lay between the germline ends. CDR3 in amino acids: CASSHSRQGSYEQYF. In nucleotides, the CDR3 is TGTGCCAGTAGTCATTCCCGGCAGGGGAGCTACGAGCAGTACTTC.

The chain has TRBV3-1 (or the pseudogene TRBV3-2) and TRBJ2-1; the D is unclear. V shed 1 base and J shed 10 bases, with 11 bases lying between them. CDR1 and CDR2 from the germline V gene are LGHDT and YNNKEL (reference sequence). This CDR3 contains 13 residues. DNA for the CDR3: TGTGCCAGCAGCCAAGCCCGCCAGTCCGAGCAGTTCTTC. Its translation is CASSQARQSEQFF.

The chain combines TRBV4-2 with TRBJ2-5; D unresolved. The CDR3 covers 13 residues. With 1 base removed from V and 7 bases from J, the gap between germline ends came to 10 bases. CDR1 LGHNA and CDR2 YNFKEQ come from the germline V gene. The CDR3 is CASSQGLVATQYF. The CDR3 DNA is TGTGCCAGCAGCCAAGGGCTAGTTGCGACCCAGTACTTC.

V is TRBV5-1 and J is TRBJ2-2; 7 nucleotides line up with TRBD1. Germline V gives CDR1 SGHRS, CDR2 YFSETQ. V gave up 4 bases and J gave up 0 bases; unmatched junction bases: 6. The CDR3 runs 16 residues. The CDR3 here is CASSNRGNANTGELFF. Here the CDR3 DNA reads TGCGCCAGCAGCAACAGGGGTAACGCGAACACCGGGGAGCTGTTTTTT. The full variable domain, completed using reference TRBV5-1 and TRBJ2-2, is KAGVTQTPRYLIKTRGQQVTLSCSPISGHRSVSWYQQTPGQGLQFLFEYFSETQRNKGNFPGRFSGRQFSNSRSEMNVSTLELGDSALYLCASSNRGNANTGELFFGEGSRLTVL.

This sequence joins TRBV29-1 and TRBJ1-1; D possibly corresponds to TRBD1 (6 bases). Deletions cut 2 bases from V and 7 bases from J, with 11 bases between. Germline V gene lookup returns CDR1 SQVTM and CDR2 ANQGSEA. The CDR3 has 12 residues. The CDR3 DNA reads TGCAGCGTTGAACAGGGGTATAATGAAGCTTTCTTT. The encoded protein is CSVEQGYNEAFF.

The rearrangement uses TRBV27 and TRBJ1-5; TRBD1 is a possible D gene (6 bases). CDR1 and CDR2 (germline): MNHEY, SMNVEV (reference sequence). CDR3 length equals 15 residues. V was pared by 5 bases and J by 7 bases, with 18 bases between. CDR3 sequence (DNA): TGTGCCAGCAGTCCACAGGGACCACGGAACCAGCCCCAGCATTTT. Translating gives CASSPQGPRNQPQHF.

The V gene is TRBV7-6, the J gene TRBJ2-2; tentatively, D is TRBD1 (6 bases). The CDR3 consists of 17 residues. The V gene's germline CDR1 is SGHVS and CDR2 FNYEAQ. V was pared by 5 bases and J by 0 bases, with 16 bases between. CDR3 nucleotides: TGTGCCAGCAGCGTCAGGGCAGGGGTCTCGAACACCGGGGAGCTGTTTTTT. Its protein is CASSVRAGVSNTGELFF.

The gene calls are TRBV7-9 and TRBJ1-3; TRBD1 is a possible D gene (5 bases). V was trimmed by 6 bases and J by 6 bases, leaving 15 bases between them. Per germline, CDR1 SEHNR and CDR2 FQNEAQ (reference sequence). CDR3 length: 14 amino acids. CDR3 region: CASRGRAQENTIYF. CDR3 bases: TGTGCCAGCAGGGGCAGGGCCCAGGAAAACACCATATATTTT.

The J gene is TRBJ2-7, the V gene TRBV2; 7 bases agree with TRBD1. Germline CDR1 is SNHLY and CDR2 is FYNNEI. V gave up 8 bases and J gave up 2 bases; unmatched junction bases: 9. This CDR3 is built from 14 residues. The CDR3 protein is CASATGTVAYEQYF. In DNA, the CDR3 is TGTGCCAGCGCGACCGGGACAGTGGCCTACGAGCAGTACTTC.

This chain uses TRBV6-5 with TRBJ2-2, with 7 nucleotides matching TRBD1. The CDR3 consists of 14 residues. The V gene end was trimmed by 0 bases and the J gene end by 8 bases; junction bases not matched to a gene: 3. In germline, CDR1 is MNHEY, CDR2 SVGAGI. The CDR3 sequence is CASSYSRGLGELFF. The CDR3 DNA follows: TGTGCCAGCAGTTACTCAAGGGGGCTAGGGGAGCTGTTTTTT.

This chain joins TRBV2 and TRBJ2-1, with D perhaps TRBD1 (6 bases). The V gene lost 5 bases and the J gene lost 4 bases, with 15 bases spanning the gap. Per germline, CDR1 SNHLY and CDR2 FYNNEI. The CDR3 is 15 residues long. CDR3 nucleotide sequence: TGTGCCAGCAGTCTTACCACAGGGACATACAATGAGCAGTTCTTC. It yields the protein CASSLTTGTYNEQFF. The whole variable domain, remainder taken from reference TRBV2 and TRBJ2-1, is EPEVTQTPSHQVTQMGQEVILRCVPISNHLYFYWYRQILGQKVEFLVSFYNNEISEKSEIFDDQFSVERPDGSNFTLKIRSTKLEDSAMYFCASSLTTGTYNEQFFGPGTRLTVL.

The chain links TRBV4-2 to TRBJ2-1, with D possibly matching TRBD1 (6 bases). Between the trimmed V and J ends, which lost 0 bases and 0 bases, there was a span of 15 bases. There are 18 residues in the CDR3. The germline CDR1 and CDR2 sequences are LGHNA and YNFKEQ. Here the CDR3 reads CASSQDRGLSVSYNEQFF. The CDR3 region has the DNA TGTGCCAGCAGCCAAGATAGGGGGTTGAGCGTCTCCTACAATGAGCAGTTCTTC.

The gene calls are TRBV19 and TRBJ2-3; 7 nucleotides agree with TRBD2. This CDR3 has 13 amino acids. Germline V gene data show CDR1 as LNHDA and CDR2 as SQIVND (reference sequence). J gave up 9 bases and V 4 bases, and 7 bases lay outside the gene matches. For the CDR3, the DNA is TGTGCCAGTAGTAATACGGCGGGGGAGACGCAGTATTTT. It specifies CASSNTAGETQYF.

V gene TRBV5-1 combines with J gene TRBJ2-1; TRBD2 matches at 9 bases. The length of the CDR3 is 15 residues. The germline gives CDR1 SGHRS, CDR2 YFSETQ. The trim removed 4 bases at V and 2 bases at J, leaving 4 bases unmatched. The CDR3 protein is CASSTTSGTYNEQFF. CDR3 bases: TGCGCCAGCAGCACGACTAGCGGAACCTACAATGAGCAGTTCTTC. The full variable domain, rest sourced from reference TRBV5-1 and TRBJ2-1, is KAGVTQTPRYLIKTRGQQVTLSCSPISGHRSVSWYQQTPGQGLQFLFEYFSETQRNKGNFPGRFSGRQFSNSRSEMNVSTLELGDSALYLCASSTTSGTYNEQFFGPGTRLTVL.

The chain recombines TRBV4-2 with TRBJ1-2; D gene uncertain. The V end was cut by 0 bases, the J end by 4 bases, with 15 bases between. In germline, CDR1 is LGHNA, CDR2 YNFKEQ. CDR3 length: 16 amino acids. CDR3 sequence: CASSQDTGEGSYGYTF. The CDR3 region has the DNA TGTGCCAGCAGCCAAGATACCGGGGAAGGTAGCTATGGCTACACCTTC.

The gene calls are TRBV5-4 and TRBJ2-2; D is possibly TRBD1 (5 bases). Trimming removed 7 bases at V and 4 bases at J, with 26 bases between. Germline V CDR1 and CDR2: SGHNT, YYREEE (reference sequence). This CDR3 is built from 18 residues. This CDR3 reads CASSTNPWGRVGTGELFF. In nucleotides, the CDR3 is TGTGCCAGCTCCACAAACCCCTGGGGCAGGGTGGGCACCGGGGAGCTGTTTTTT. The entire variable domain, with the rest obtained from reference TRBV5-4 and TRBJ2-2, is as follows: ETGVTQSPTHLIKTRGQQVTLRCSSQSGHNTVSWYQQALGQGPQFIFQYYREEENGRGNFPPRFSGLQFPNYSSELNVNALELDDSALYLCASSTNPWGRVGTGELFFGEGSRLTVL.

The chain has TRBV3-1 (or the pseudogene TRBV3-2) and TRBJ1-2; D remains unclear. V lost 0 bases to trimming and J lost 4 bases, with 6 bases between them. The CDR3 runs to 13 residues. Germline lookup yields CDR1 LGHDT and CDR2 YNNKEL (reference sequence). As DNA, the CDR3 is TGTGCCAGCAGCCAAGAAAGCCTCTATGGCTACACCTTC. Its translation: CASSQESLYGYTF.

Here the CDR3 reads CSVEGDRIKNTEAFF. The CDR3 nucleotides are TGCAGCGTTGAGGGGGACAGGATAAAGAACACTGAAGCTTTCTTT. This chain uses TRBV29-1 with TRBJ1-1; 8 bases are a match to TRBD1. After removal of 3 bases from V and 1 base from J, the junction contained 7 bases not matched to a gene. Germline CDR1 is SQVTM and CDR2 is ANQGSEA. The CDR3 is made up of 15 amino acids.

The chain joins TRBV4-2 to TRBJ1-2; D gene uncertain. Between the trimmed V and J ends, which lost 0 bases and 8 bases, there was a span of 16 bases. The length of the CDR3 is 15 residues. CDR1 is LGHNA and CDR2 is YNFKEQ in the germline V gene. The CDR3 here is CASSQEKAGSWGYTF. The CDR3 coding sequence is TGTGCCAGCAGCCAAGAGAAGGCGGGCTCTTGGGGCTACACCTTC.

The chain employs TRBV4-2 and TRBJ1-1; 7 bases are shared with TRBD1. The ends lost 3 bases at V and 0 bases at J; junction bases unmatched: 4. Germline CDR1 and CDR2: LGHNA and YNFKEQ. The CDR3 totals 15 residues. CDR3 residues: CASSHDGTVNTEAFF. CDR3 nucleotide sequence: TGTGCCAGCAGCCACGACGGGACAGTGAACACTGAAGCTTTCTTT.

The J gene is TRBJ1-4, the V gene TRBV5-4, with D perhaps matching TRBD1 (6 bases). The CDR3 has 15 residues. The germline gives CDR1 SGHNT, CDR2 YYREEE (reference sequence). V shed 1 base and J shed 4 bases, with 11 bases lying between them. The DNA of the CDR3 is TGTGCCAGCAGCTTGACCGGGACATTTAATGAAAAACTGTTTTTT. Encoded protein: CASSLTGTFNEKLFF.

V is TRBV6-5 and J is TRBJ2-5; D possibly corresponds to TRBD1 (5 bases). Trimming removed 10 bases at V and 5 bases at J, with 17 bases between. This CDR3 has 13 residues. Germline V gives CDR1 MNHEY, CDR2 SVGAGI. This CDR3 is CAIRADKGETQYF. The DNA for the CDR3 is TGTGCCATTCGCGCCGATAAGGGGGAGACCCAGTACTTC.

In this sample, this clone turned up a few times. This chain joins TRBV6-4 and TRBJ1-2, with D possibly TRBD1 on 6 matching bases. Deletions cut 3 bases from V and 7 bases from J, with 12 bases between. This CDR3 region has 13 residues. CDR1 is MRHNA, CDR2 SNTAGT, per germline. The CDR3, as DNA: TGTGCCAGCAGTGAATTCCAGGGGTCTGGCTACACCTTC. Amino acids: CASSEFQGSGYTF.

The rearrangement uses TRBV7-9 and TRBJ1-6; D is uncertain. V was cut by 1 base and J by 5 bases, with 3 bases left in between. The CDR3 is made up of 13 amino acids. Germline CDR1 SEHNR, CDR2 FQNEAQ (reference sequence). The CDR3 DNA reads as TGTGCCAGCAGCTTAGTCGATAATTCACCCCTCCACTTT. Its translation is CASSLVDNSPLHF. Variable domain in full (rest from reference TRBV7-9 and TRBJ1-6): DTGVSQNPRHKITKRGQNVTFRCDPISEHNRLYWYRQTLGQGPEFLTYFQNEAQLEKSRLLSDRFSAERPKGSFSTLEIQRTEQGDSAMYLCASSLVDNSPLHFGNGTRLTVT.

The chain recombines TRBV27 with TRBJ2-3, with TRBD2 as a possible D gene (7 bases). CDR3 length equals 17 residues. CDR1 is MNHEY and CDR2 is SMNVEV in the germline V gene (reference sequence). V was shortened by 3 bases and J by 0 bases, with 16 bases between the two germline ends. CDR3 residues: CASSLDAGAASTDTQYF. The CDR3 region has the DNA TGTGCCAGCAGTTTGGACGCGGGGGCGGCTAGCACAGATACGCAGTATTTT.

The rearrangement links TRBV24-1 to TRBJ2-1; no clear D. Trimming removed 5 bases from V and 7 bases from J, with 11 bases in between. Germline V gene data show CDR1 as KGHDR and CDR2 as SFDVKD. The CDR3 loop spans 13 amino acids. For the CDR3, the DNA is TGTGCCACCAGTGCCGCTCTACGTAATGAGCAGTTCTTC. This codes for CATSAALRNEQFF.

The chain carries TRBV6-4 and TRBJ2-5; perhaps TRBD2 as D (5 bases). The CDR3 covers 16 residues. CDR1 and CDR2 from the germline V gene are MRHNA and SNTAGT. The germline V and J ends were trimmed by 0 bases and 5 bases, with 16 bases remaining between them. The CDR3 loop is CASSDSRVTPLETQYF. CDR3 bases: TGTGCCAGCAGTGACTCGAGGGTAACCCCCTTGGAGACCCAGTACTTC.

The chain links TRBV14 to TRBJ2-5; D perhaps matches TRBD1 (5 bases). The CDR3 runs to 15 residues. V was shortened by 3 bases and J by 5 bases, with 16 bases between the two germline ends. The V gene's germline CDR1 is SGHDN and CDR2 FVKESK. In DNA form, the CDR3 reads TGTGCCAGCAGCCAGTGGAAGGGGCGCTTGGAGACCCAGTACTTC. This encodes CASSQWKGRLETQYF.

V usage is TRBV28 and J usage is TRBJ1-5; no definite D call. The CDR3 has 13 amino acids. Germline V gene data show CDR1 as MDHEN and CDR2 as SYDVKM. V lost 4 bases and J lost 9, with 13 bases in between. This CDR3 is CASSSAAFRPQHF. In DNA, the CDR3 is TGTGCCAGCAGTTCAGCGGCTTTCAGGCCCCAGCATTTT.